The clone carrying this T cell receptor beta chain was detected ten times or more. The antigen remains undetermined. The data were taken from a study of T-cell reconstitution after alpha-beta-depleted transplantation in children. Molecular barcoding with unique molecular identifiers was used for the TCRbeta library. TCRdb analysed the PCR reads with MiXCR anew, one entry per CDR3 protein. This sample yields hundreds of thousands of distinct CDR3 sequences, of which roughly 11% are seen a single time; 28% belongs to the top ten. The study's findings and limits: Surviving recipient T cells and thymic progenitors accounted for the high day-60 TCRbeta diversity observed in some patients. Where alpha-beta T cells came from about two months after transplant was reportedly several hundred expanded graft clones. Once a year had passed after transplant, T-cell counts and diversity came mostly from newly produced T cells.

V lost 0 bases, J lost 0 bases, and 4 bases lay in between. The CDR3 consists of 13 residues. The germline V gene encodes CDR1 SGHRS and CDR2 YFSETQ. The rearrangement joins TRBV5-1 to TRBJ2-7; D not certain. The starting material was PBMCs, obtained before TCRalphabeta/CD19-depleted stem cell transplant. The sequence was collected from a child in the first two years of life with acute myeloid leukemia, due to receive a stem cell transplant. The CDR3 bases are TGCGCCAGCAGCTTGGATCACTCCTACGAGCAGTACTTC. Translated: CASSLDHSYEQYF.